The 7 T cell receptor beta chains listed next were all sequenced from one sample in a study of T cell responses to AZD1222 COVID-19 vaccine. Data came from immunoSEQ multiplex PCR; TCRdb stores just in-frame clones and leaves some out. Among tens of thousands of clones listed, around 90% were seen once. Specimen: peripheral blood, collected 28 days after the second AZD1222 dose. Receptors originate from an adult who received the AZD1222 COVID-19 vaccine.

As DNA, the CDR3 is TGTGCCAGCAGCCAGAACCACGAGCAGTACTTC. Protein product: CASSQNHEQYF. The chain carries TRBV5-5 and TRBJ2-7; D gene uncertain. The CDR3 consists of 11 residues. Germline CDR1 is SGHKS and CDR2 is YYEKEE (reference sequence). V dropped 4 bases and J dropped 5 bases, with 7 bases sitting between them.

This chain connects TRBV27 to TRBJ1-1; tentative D call: TRBD1 (6 bases). This CDR3 is 15 amino acids long. Trimming removed 6 bases from V and 4 bases from J, with 18 bases in between. The germline gives CDR1 MNHEY, CDR2 SMNVEV (reference sequence). Here the CDR3 reads CASRPQGARGTEAFF. DNA for the CDR3: TGTGCCAGCAGGCCACAGGGAGCGAGGGGCACTGAAGCTTTCTTT.

This clone is a singleton in its sample. The chain employs TRBV5-1 and TRBJ2-7, with D perhaps being TRBD1 or TRBD2 (5 bases each). Germline CDR1 SGHRS, CDR2 YFSETQ. With 4 bases removed from V and 1 base from J, the gap between germline ends came to 18 bases. The length of the CDR3 is 16 residues. For the CDR3, the DNA is TGCGCCAGCAGCCTAGGTTGGACGGGACCTTCCTACGAGCAGTACTTC. The encoded protein is CASSLGWTGPSYEQYF. Based on the CDR3 plus reference TRBV5-1 and TRBJ2-7, the full variable domain is KAGVTQTPRYLIKTRGQQVTLSCSPISGHRSVSWYQQTPGQGLQFLFEYFSETQRNKGNFPGRFSGRQFSNSRSEMNVSTLELGDSALYLCASSLGWTGPSYEQYFGPGTRLTVT.

V is TRBV5-4 and J is TRBJ2-7; 7 nucleotides agree with TRBD1. The CDR3 contains 14 residues. Germline CDR1 is SGHNT and CDR2 is YYREEE (reference sequence). V lost 4 bases to trimming and J lost 7 bases; unmatched junction nucleotides: 11. CDR3: CASSRDRPNGEQYF. The CDR3 DNA sequence: TGTGCCAGCAGCCGGGACAGACCTAACGGGGAGCAGTACTTC.

V is TRBV19 and J is TRBJ2-2; TRBD2 matches 10 bases. This CDR3 region has 16 residues. V trimming: 5 bases; J trimming: 4 bases; junction bases outside the gene matches: 7. Germline-derived CDR1 and CDR2 are LNHDA and SQIVND (reference sequence). CDR3 region: CASSPQAGGSTGELFF. In nucleotides, the CDR3 is TGTGCCAGTAGTCCCCAAGCGGGGGGGTCCACCGGGGAGCTGTTTTTT.

The chain joins TRBV2 to TRBJ2-1; 12 bases align to TRBD2. The V segment lost 2 bases and the J segment 5 bases; nucleotides outside the gene matches: 1. CDR3 size: 15 residues. Germline values: CDR1 SNHLY, CDR2 FYNNEI. The CDR3 region is CASSELAGGDNEQFF. The CDR3 nucleotides read TGTGCCAGCAGTGAACTAGCGGGGGGGGACAATGAGCAGTTCTTC.

The chain employs TRBV27 and TRBJ1-6; D is uncertain. The CDR3 length is 16 residues. Germline lookup yields CDR1 MNHEY and CDR2 SMNVEV (reference sequence). Trimming stripped 4 bases from V and 0 bases from J, with 10 bases between. The CDR3 is CASSSEPSSYNSPLHF. The CDR3 region has the DNA TGTGCCAGCAGTTCGGAACCTAGCTCCTATAATTCACCCCTCCACTTT.